These 25 T cell receptor beta chains came from one sample sequenced in a study of cytomegalovirus exposure and HLA in healthy donors. Primers included in the PCR were 60 Vbeta and 13 Jbeta primers. Assay used: immunoSEQ multiplex PCR; TCRdb lists only in-frame clones, some missing. The sample lists around 59,000 clones; about four fifths were seen once. The sample comprised PBMCs. Receptor source: a woman between 40 and 50 years old in good health and CMV-seronegative.

The CDR3, as DNA: TGTGCCAGCAGCTTATCTAGCACTGAAGCTTTCTTT. Translated, it gives CASSLSSTEAFF. The gene calls are TRBV7-6 and TRBJ1-1; D remains unclear. V shed 2 bases and J shed 4 bases, with 5 bases lying between them. The CDR3 length is 12 residues. Germline lookup yields CDR1 SGHVS and CDR2 FNYEAQ.

The DNA for the CDR3 is TGTGCCAGCAATGTAGGGGGCGAGGGTCAGCCCCAGCATTTT. The encoded protein is CASNVGGEGQPQHF. This rearrangement joins TRBV6-1 to TRBJ1-5; 7 nucleotides match TRBD1. V gave up 7 bases and J gave up 6 bases; unmatched junction bases: 9. In germline, CDR1 is MNHNS, CDR2 SASEGT. This CDR3 has 14 residues.

The chain carries TRBV10-3 and TRBJ2-7; TRBD1 agrees at 8 bases. V shed 6 bases and J 1 base; nucleotides not matched to a gene: 8. The CDR3 runs 15 residues. Germline CDR1 and CDR2: ENHRY and SYGVKD. The CDR3 sequence is CAISQGGQASYEQYF. Written as DNA, the CDR3 is TGTGCCATCAGCCAAGGGGGACAGGCATCCTACGAGCAGTACTTC.

The rearrangement joins TRBV7-2 to TRBJ2-2; no clear D. The CDR3 sequence is 13 residues long. CDR1 is SGHTA and CDR2 is FQGNSA in the germline V gene. The ends were cut back, 0 bases at V and 5 bases at J, with 4 bases in the middle. In nucleotides, the CDR3 is TGTGCCAGCAGCTTAGCACAGACCGGGGAGCTGTTTTTT. This translates into CASSLAQTGELFF.

This clone appeared once. This chain uses TRBV18 with TRBJ2-7; D is perhaps TRBD2 (5 bases). Germline V CDR1 and CDR2: KGHSH, LQKENI. The CDR3 length is 13 residues. V shed 6 bases and J shed 3 bases, with 12 bases lying between them. The CDR3 bases are TGTGCCAGCTCCCCGAGCGGAGTCTACGAGCAGTACTTC. Residues: CASSPSGVYEQYF.

The chain joins TRBV4-2 to TRBJ1-1; 8 nucleotides match TRBD1. Germline-derived CDR1 and CDR2 are LGHNA and YNFKEQ. V shed 3 bases, J shed 1 base, and the junction held 4 bases outside the gene matches. The CDR3 contains 15 residues. The DNA of the CDR3 is TGTGCCAGCAGCCAGGACGGACAGGGGAACACTGAAGCTTTCTTT. Translated: CASSQDGQGNTEAFF.

The chain recombines TRBV15 with TRBJ2-7; 7 bases are a match to TRBD1. There are 15 residues in the CDR3. Germline trimming cut 2 bases from V and 3 bases from J; bases unmatched to any gene: 7. The germline gives CDR1 LNHNV, CDR2 YYDKDF (reference sequence). CDR3 DNA: TGTGCCACCAGCAGAACCCGACAGGGAATCTACGAGCAGTACTTC. Translation gives CATSRTRQGIYEQYF.

The chain couples TRBV4-2 to TRBJ2-1, with TRBD2 identical over 10 bases. Per germline, CDR1 LGHNA and CDR2 YNFKEQ. The CDR3 runs 22 residues. Trimming removed 0 bases from V and 8 bases from J; junction bases left unmatched: 25. CDR3 DNA: TGTGCCAGCAGCCAAGATTGGATTCCGCCAGGGCTAACTAGCGGGGAAGGGTATGAGCAGTTCTTC. Translation: CASSQDWIPPGLTSGEGYEQFF.

The chain carries TRBV4-2 and TRBJ2-1, with 9 bases fitting TRBD2. Losses at the gene ends were 3 bases for V and 6 bases for J; bases not matched to a gene: 6. This CDR3 contains 15 residues. Germline CDR1 LGHNA, CDR2 YNFKEQ. In DNA form, the CDR3 reads TGTGCCAGCAGCCACCCTTTGACTAGCGGCAATGAGCAGTTCTTC. Translation: CASSHPLTSGNEQFF.

The V gene is TRBV2, the J gene TRBJ2-2, with D possibly matching TRBD2 (5 bases). Germline V gene sequence: CDR1 SNHLY, CDR2 FYNNEI. V lost 6 bases, J lost 0 bases, and 11 bases lay in between. This CDR3 is built from 15 residues. CDR3 coding DNA: TGTGCCAGCAGGGCCGGGGTACCGAACACCGGGGAGCTGTTTTTT. It is translated as CASRAGVPNTGELFF.

The rearrangement joins TRBV9 to TRBJ2-3; 8 bases are shared with TRBD2. The CDR3 is 16 residues long. Germline CDR1 SGDLS, CDR2 YYNGEE. With V trimmed by 0 bases and J by 2 bases, 5 bases remained unmatched. CDR3 region: CASSVGGLADTDTQYF. For the CDR3, the DNA is TGTGCCAGCAGCGTAGGAGGACTAGCCGACACAGATACGCAGTATTTT.

The chain employs TRBV7-6 and TRBJ1-1; 7 nucleotides align to TRBD1. The germline V gene encodes CDR1 SGHVS and CDR2 FNYEAQ. Trimming took 3 bases from V and 4 from J; bases not matched to a gene: 8. The CDR3 runs 15 residues. CDR3 loop: CASSLTTGRSTEAFF. The CDR3 coding sequence is TGTGCCAGCAGCTTGACGACAGGGAGGTCCACTGAAGCTTTCTTT. The full variable domain, in which reference TRBV7-6 and TRBJ1-1 provide the parts outside the CDR3, is GAGVSQSPRYKVTKRGQDVALRCDPISGHVSLYWYRQALGQGPEFLTYFNYEAQQDKSGLPNDRFSAERPEGSISTLTIQRTEQRDSAMYRCASSLTTGRSTEAFFGQGTRLTVV.

In its sample, this clone was seen a few times. V gene TRBV18 combines with J gene TRBJ1-1; a possible D gene is TRBD1 (5 bases). The germline V and J ends were trimmed by 3 bases and 1 base, with 12 bases remaining between them. The CDR3 covers 15 residues. Germline V gene data show CDR1 as KGHSH and CDR2 as LQKENI. CDR3 sequence: CASSPRQGGNTEAFF. The CDR3 DNA reads TGTGCCAGCTCACCTCGGCAGGGTGGGAACACTGAAGCTTTCTTT.

This rearrangement joins TRBV28 to TRBJ2-7, with 14 nucleotides matching TRBD2. V trimming: 2 bases; J trimming: 12 bases; junction bases outside the gene matches: 9. CDR1 and CDR2 (germline): MDHEN, SYDVKM. This CDR3 comprises 15 residues. This chain's CDR3 is CASSLTGTSGSRAYF. CDR3 coding DNA: TGTGCCAGCAGTTTAACCGGGACTAGCGGGAGTAGGGCGTACTTC. The whole variable domain, remainder taken from reference TRBV28 and TRBJ2-7, is DVKVTQSSRYLVKRTGEKVFLECVQDMDHENMFWYRQDPGLGLRLIYFSYDVKMKEKGDIPEGYSVSREKKERFSLILESASTNQTSMYLCASSLTGTSGSRAYFGPGTRLTVT.

The rearrangement links TRBV28 to TRBJ2-7; 8 nucleotides agree with TRBD1. Trimming removed 5 bases from V and 0 bases from J; junction bases left unmatched: 6. Looked up from germline, CDR1 is MDHEN and CDR2 is SYDVKM. The CDR3 contains 15 residues. Here the CDR3 DNA reads TGTGCCAGCAGTCCCGGGACAGGCCTCTCCTACGAGCAGTACTTC. Its translation: CASSPGTGLSYEQYF.

The chain recombines TRBV28 with TRBJ2-5; 7 bases line up with TRBD2. There are 18 residues in the CDR3. Trimming took 6 bases from V and 4 from J; bases not matched to a gene: 20. Germline V lookup: CDR1 MDHEN, CDR2 SYDVKM. The CDR3: CASSLGRTSSGLAETQYF. CDR3 in DNA: TGTGCCAGCAGCCTCGGGAGGACATCTTCGGGGTTAGCAGAGACCCAGTACTTC.

The V gene is TRBV28, the J gene TRBJ2-1, with 7 bases that match TRBD2. Germline V CDR1 and CDR2: MDHEN, SYDVKM. J was trimmed by 5 bases and V by 2 bases; bases with no gene match: 6. CDR3 length: 15 residues. CDR3 sequence (DNA): TGTGCCAGCAGTTTAACGCGGGGGAGGGACAATGAGCAGTTCTTC. Protein sequence: CASSLTRGRDNEQFF.

The genes are TRBV9 and TRBJ2-1; no clear D. With 0 bases removed from V and 3 bases from J, the gap between germline ends came to 10 bases. The CDR3 has 15 residues. CDR1 is SGDLS, CDR2 YYNGEE, per germline. The CDR3 spells CASSVEAYHYNEQFF. Here the CDR3 DNA reads TGTGCCAGCAGCGTAGAAGCTTACCACTACAATGAGCAGTTCTTC.

This clone appeared a few times. The chain carries TRBV27 and TRBJ1-5; no firm D call. Germline CDR1 and CDR2: MNHEY and SMNVEV (reference sequence). This CDR3 spans 15 amino acids. V dropped 3 bases and J dropped 3 bases, with 12 bases sitting between them. The CDR3 nucleotides read TGTGCCAGCAGTTTGGGCAGCAGAGACAATCAGCCCCAGCATTTT. Protein product: CASSLGSRDNQPQHF.

Concerning this clone itself: The germline gene is not matched at one end of the junction; a read error may be the cause. The chain employs TRBV27 and TRBJ2-7; 11 bases match TRBD2. The CDR3 spans 19 residues. Germline values: CDR1 MNHEY, CDR2 SMNVEV (reference sequence). For the CDR3, the DNA is TGTGCCACCAGTCATCCCTCCCCTCATAGCGGGAGGGAGAGCTACGAGCAGTACTTC. This translates into CATSHPSPHSGRESYEQYF.

The chain is built from TRBV18 and TRBJ2-7; 7 bases match TRBD1. V lost 2 bases to trimming and J lost 0 bases; unmatched junction nucleotides: 1. This CDR3 region has 14 residues. CDR1 KGHSH and CDR2 LQKENI come from the germline V gene. CDR3 DNA sequence: TGTGCCAGCTCACCAGCAGGGGGCTCCTACGAGCAGTACTTC. Translation gives CASSPAGGSYEQYF.

The chain has TRBV28 and TRBJ1-2, with D uncertain. V lost 5 bases to trimming and J lost 8 bases, with 15 bases between them. The CDR3 extends over 13 amino acids. In germline, CDR1 is MDHEN, CDR2 SYDVKM. CDR3 protein: CASSAGRARGYTF. The CDR3 DNA reads TGTGCCAGCAGTGCCGGGAGAGCACGAGGCTACACCTTC.

This clone was observed a handful of times. The chain has TRBV5-4 and TRBJ2-7; TRBD2 agrees at 7 bases. The CDR3 sequence is 14 residues long. Per germline, CDR1 SGHNT and CDR2 YYREEE (reference sequence). V dropped 4 bases and J dropped 1; count of bases not matched to a gene: 5. The CDR3 nucleotides are TGTGCCAGCAGCAGCCGAGCGGGATCCTACGAGCAGTACTTC. It is translated as CASSSRAGSYEQYF.

CDR3 sequence (DNA): TGTGCCAGCAGTGTTGGACAGAGTGCCACTGAAGCTTTCTTT. Amino acids: CASSVGQSATEAFF. This chain joins TRBV2 and TRBJ1-1; a weak D match, TRBD1 (6 bases). In germline, CDR1 is SNHLY, CDR2 FYNNEI. V was clipped by 4 bases and J by 4 bases, with 13 bases between them. This CDR3 is 14 amino acids long.

This sequence joins TRBV6-1 and TRBJ2-7; 9 nucleotides line up with TRBD2. There are 14 residues in the CDR3. Germline CDR1 and CDR2: MNHNS and SASEGT. Trimming cost V 10 bases and J 0 bases; bases outside gene matches: 7. The CDR3 region is CAISAGGNSYEQYF. DNA of the CDR3: TGTGCCATCTCAGCGGGAGGTAACTCCTACGAGCAGTACTTC.